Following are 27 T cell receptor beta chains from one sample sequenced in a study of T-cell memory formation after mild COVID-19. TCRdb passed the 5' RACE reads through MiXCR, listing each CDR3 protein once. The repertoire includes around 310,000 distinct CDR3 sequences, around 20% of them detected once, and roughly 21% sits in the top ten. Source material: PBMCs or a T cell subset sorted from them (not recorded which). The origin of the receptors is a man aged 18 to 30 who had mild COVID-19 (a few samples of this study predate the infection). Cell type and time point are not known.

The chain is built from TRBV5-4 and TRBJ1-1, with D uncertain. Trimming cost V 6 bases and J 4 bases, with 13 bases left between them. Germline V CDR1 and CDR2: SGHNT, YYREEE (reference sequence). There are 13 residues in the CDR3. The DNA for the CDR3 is TGTGCCAGCACCGAGACACCTATCACTGAAGCTTTCTTT. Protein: CASTETPITEAFF. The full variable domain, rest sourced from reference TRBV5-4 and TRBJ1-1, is ETGVTQSPTHLIKTRGQQVTLRCSSQSGHNTVSWYQQALGQGPQFIFQYYREEENGRGNFPPRFSGLQFPNYSSELNVNALELDDSALYLCASTETPITEAFFGQGTRLTVV.

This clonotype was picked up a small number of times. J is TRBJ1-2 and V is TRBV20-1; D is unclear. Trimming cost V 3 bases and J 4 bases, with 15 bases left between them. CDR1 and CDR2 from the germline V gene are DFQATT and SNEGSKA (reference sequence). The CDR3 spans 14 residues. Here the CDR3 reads CSARGRGYGYGYTF. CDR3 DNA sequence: TGCAGTGCTAGGGGTCGGGGATATGGCTATGGCTACACCTTC.

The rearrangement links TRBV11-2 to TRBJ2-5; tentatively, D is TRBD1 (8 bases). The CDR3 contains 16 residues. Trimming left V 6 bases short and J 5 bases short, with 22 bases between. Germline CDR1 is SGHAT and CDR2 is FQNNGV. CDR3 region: CASRGLRQGREETQYF. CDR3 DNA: TGTGCCAGCAGGGGACTTAGACAGGGGAGGGAGGAGACCCAGTACTTC.

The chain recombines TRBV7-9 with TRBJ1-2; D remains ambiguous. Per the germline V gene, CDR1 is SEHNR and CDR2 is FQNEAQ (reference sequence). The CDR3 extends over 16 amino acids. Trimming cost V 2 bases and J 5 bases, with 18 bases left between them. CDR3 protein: CASSLILYAGEYGYTF. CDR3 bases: TGTGCCAGCAGCTTAATCCTTTACGCCGGGGAGTATGGCTACACCTTC.

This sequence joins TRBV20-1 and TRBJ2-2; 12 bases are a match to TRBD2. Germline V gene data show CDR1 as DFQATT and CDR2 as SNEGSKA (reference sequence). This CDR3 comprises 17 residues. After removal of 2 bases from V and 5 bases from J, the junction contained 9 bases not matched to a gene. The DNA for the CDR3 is TGCAGTGCTAGACTAGCGGGGGGGCTCGGAGGTACCGGGGAGCTGTTTTTT. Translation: CSARLAGGLGGTGELFF.

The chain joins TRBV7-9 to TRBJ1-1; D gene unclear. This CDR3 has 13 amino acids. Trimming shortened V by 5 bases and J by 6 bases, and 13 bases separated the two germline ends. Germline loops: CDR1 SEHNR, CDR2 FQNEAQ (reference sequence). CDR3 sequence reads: CASSPKGRPEAFF. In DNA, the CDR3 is TGTGCCAGCAGCCCCAAGGGCAGGCCTGAAGCTTTCTTT.

The CDR3 protein is CASSLVVGGTNTGELFF. The CDR3 nucleotides read TGTGCCAGCAGCTTAGTAGTGGGGGGTACGAACACCGGGGAGCTGTTTTTT. This chain links TRBV7-2 with TRBJ2-2; the D gene is possibly TRBD2 (6 bases). The CDR3 covers 17 residues. V gave up 1 base and J gave up 0 bases, with 12 bases separating them. The V gene's germline CDR1 is SGHTA and CDR2 FQGNSA.

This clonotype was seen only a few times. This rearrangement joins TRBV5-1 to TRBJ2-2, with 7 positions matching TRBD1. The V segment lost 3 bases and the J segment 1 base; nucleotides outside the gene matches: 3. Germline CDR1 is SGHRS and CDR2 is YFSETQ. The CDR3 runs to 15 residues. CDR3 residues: CASSSTGLNTGELFF. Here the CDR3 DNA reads TGCGCCAGCAGCTCGACAGGGTTGAACACCGGGGAGCTGTTTTTT.

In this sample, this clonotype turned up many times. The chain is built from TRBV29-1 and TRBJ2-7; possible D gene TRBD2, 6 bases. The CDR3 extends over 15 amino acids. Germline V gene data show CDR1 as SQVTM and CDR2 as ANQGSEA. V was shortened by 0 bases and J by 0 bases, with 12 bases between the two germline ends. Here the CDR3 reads CSVEDGGESSYEQYF. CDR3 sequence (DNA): TGCAGCGTTGAAGATGGAGGGGAAAGCTCCTACGAGCAGTACTTC.

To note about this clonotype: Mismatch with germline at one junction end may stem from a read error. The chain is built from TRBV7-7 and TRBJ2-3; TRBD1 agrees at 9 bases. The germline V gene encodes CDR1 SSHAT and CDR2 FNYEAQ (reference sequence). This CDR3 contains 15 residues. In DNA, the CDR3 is TGTGCTAGCAGCTGGGACAGGGTATTCACAGATACGCAGTATTTT. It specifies CASSWDRVFTDTQYF.

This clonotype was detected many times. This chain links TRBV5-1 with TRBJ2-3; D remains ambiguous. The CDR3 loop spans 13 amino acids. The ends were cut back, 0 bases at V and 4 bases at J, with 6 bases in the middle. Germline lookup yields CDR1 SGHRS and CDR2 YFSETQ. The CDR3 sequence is CASSLDHADTQYF. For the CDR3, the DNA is TGCGCCAGCAGCTTGGATCATGCAGATACGCAGTATTTT.

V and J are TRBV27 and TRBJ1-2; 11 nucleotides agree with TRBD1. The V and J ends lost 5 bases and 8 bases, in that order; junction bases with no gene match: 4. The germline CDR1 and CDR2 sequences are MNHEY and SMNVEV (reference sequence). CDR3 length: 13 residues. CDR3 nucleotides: TGTGCCAGCAGTCGGACAGGGGGCGTAGGCTACACCTTC. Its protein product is CASSRTGGVGYTF.

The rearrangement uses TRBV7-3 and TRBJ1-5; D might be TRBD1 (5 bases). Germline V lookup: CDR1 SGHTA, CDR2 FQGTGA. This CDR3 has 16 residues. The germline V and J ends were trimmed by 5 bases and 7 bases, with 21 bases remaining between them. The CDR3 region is CASSRAGLSRGQPQHF. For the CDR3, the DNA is TGTGCCAGCAGCCGGGCAGGACTGTCACGGGGCCAGCCCCAGCATTTT.

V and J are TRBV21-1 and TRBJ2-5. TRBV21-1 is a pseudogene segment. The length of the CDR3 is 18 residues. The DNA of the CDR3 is TGTGCCAGCAGCAGAAAGTGTTTTAAATGTGGGTACCAAGAGACCCAGTACTTC. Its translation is CASSRKCFKCGYQETQYF.

CDR3 bases: TGTGCCAGCAGCCTCAGGGGACTCTACAATGAGCAGTTCTTC. This gives the protein CASSLRGLYNEQFF. The chain couples TRBV28 to TRBJ2-1; D assignment may be TRBD1 or TRBD2 (6 bases each). The CDR3 runs to 14 residues. V gave up 6 bases and J gave up 3 bases, with 12 bases separating them. CDR1 and CDR2 (germline): MDHEN, SYDVKM.

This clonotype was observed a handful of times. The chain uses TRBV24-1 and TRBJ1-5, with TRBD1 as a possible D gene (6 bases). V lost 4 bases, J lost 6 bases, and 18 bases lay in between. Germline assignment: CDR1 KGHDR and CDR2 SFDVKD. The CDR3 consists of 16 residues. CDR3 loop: CATSDSKRGAGQPQHF. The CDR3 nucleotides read TGTGCCACCAGTGACTCAAAGAGGGGGGCGGGTCAGCCCCAGCATTTT.

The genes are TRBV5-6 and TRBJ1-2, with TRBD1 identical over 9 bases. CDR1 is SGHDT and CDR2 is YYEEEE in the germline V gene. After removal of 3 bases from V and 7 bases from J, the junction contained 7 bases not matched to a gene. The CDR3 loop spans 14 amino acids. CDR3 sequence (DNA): TGTGCCAGCAGCTCTTCCGGGACAGGGACTGGCTACACCTTC. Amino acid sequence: CASSSSGTGTGYTF.

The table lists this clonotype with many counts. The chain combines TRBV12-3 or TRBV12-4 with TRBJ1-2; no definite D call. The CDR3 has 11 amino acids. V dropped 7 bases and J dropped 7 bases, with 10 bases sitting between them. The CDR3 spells CASTAGFGYTF. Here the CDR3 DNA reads TGTGCCAGCACGGCGGGGTTTGGCTACACCTTC.

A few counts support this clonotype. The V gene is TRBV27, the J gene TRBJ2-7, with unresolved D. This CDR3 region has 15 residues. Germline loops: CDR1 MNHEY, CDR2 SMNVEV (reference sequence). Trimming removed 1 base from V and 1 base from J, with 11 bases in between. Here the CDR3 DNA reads TGTGCCAGCAGTTTATGGGCATCCGCTTCCTACGAGCAGTACTTC. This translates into CASSLWASASYEQYF.

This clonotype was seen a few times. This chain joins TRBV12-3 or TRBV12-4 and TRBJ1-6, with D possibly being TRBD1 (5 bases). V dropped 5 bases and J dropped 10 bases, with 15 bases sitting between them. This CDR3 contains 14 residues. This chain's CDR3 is CASSLLGGFSPLHF. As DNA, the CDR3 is TGTGCCAGCAGTCTCCTGGGGGGATTCTCACCCCTCCACTTT.

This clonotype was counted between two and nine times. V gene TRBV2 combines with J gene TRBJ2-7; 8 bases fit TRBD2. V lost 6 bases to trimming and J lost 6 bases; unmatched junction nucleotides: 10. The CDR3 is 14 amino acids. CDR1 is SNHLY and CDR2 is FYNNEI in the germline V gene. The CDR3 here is CASRIAGKFGEQYV. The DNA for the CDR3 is TGTGCCAGCAGGATAGCGGGGAAGTTCGGCGAGCAGTACGTC.

CDR3 coding DNA: TGTGCCACCGGAGGGGGAGCAACAGATACGCAGTATTTT. This encodes CATGGGATDTQYF. This sequence joins TRBV7-9 and TRBJ2-3; D is possibly TRBD1 or TRBD2 (6 bases each). CDR3 length: 13 residues. CDR1 is SEHNR and CDR2 is FQNEAQ in the germline V gene (reference sequence). The V gene lost 10 bases and the J gene lost 3 bases, with 14 bases spanning the gap. Full variable domain (missing parts from reference TRBV7-9 and TRBJ2-3): DTGVSQNPRHKITKRGQNVTFRCDPISEHNRLYWYRQTLGQGPEFLTYFQNEAQLEKSRLLSDRFSAERPKGSFSTLEIQRTEQGDSAMYLCATGGGATDTQYFGPGTRLTVL.

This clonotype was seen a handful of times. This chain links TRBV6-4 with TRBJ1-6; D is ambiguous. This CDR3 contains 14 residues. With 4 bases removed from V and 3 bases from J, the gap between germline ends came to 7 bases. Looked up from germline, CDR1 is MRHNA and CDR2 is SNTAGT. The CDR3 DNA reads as TGTGCCAGCAGTGCCGGGCACTATAATTCACCCCTCCACTTT. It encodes CASSAGHYNSPLHF.

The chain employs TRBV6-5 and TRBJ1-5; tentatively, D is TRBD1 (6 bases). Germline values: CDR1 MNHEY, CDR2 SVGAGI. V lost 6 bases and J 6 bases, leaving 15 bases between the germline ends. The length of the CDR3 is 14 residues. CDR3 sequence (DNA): TGTGCCAGCAGCGCAACAGGGACGAGTCAGCCCCAGCATTTT. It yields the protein CASSATGTSQPQHF.

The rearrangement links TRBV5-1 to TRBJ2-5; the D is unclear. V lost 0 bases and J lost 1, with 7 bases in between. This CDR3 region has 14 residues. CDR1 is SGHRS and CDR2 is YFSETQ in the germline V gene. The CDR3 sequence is CASSLDLVQETQYF. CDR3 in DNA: TGCGCCAGCAGCTTGGATCTGGTCCAAGAGACCCAGTACTTC.

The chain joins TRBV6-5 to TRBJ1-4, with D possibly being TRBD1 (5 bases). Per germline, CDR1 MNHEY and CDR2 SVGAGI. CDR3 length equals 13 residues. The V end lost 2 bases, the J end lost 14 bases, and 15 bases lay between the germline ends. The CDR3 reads CASSYGTSSRLFF. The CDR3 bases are TGTGCCAGCAGTTACGGGACCTCAAGTAGGCTGTTTTTT.

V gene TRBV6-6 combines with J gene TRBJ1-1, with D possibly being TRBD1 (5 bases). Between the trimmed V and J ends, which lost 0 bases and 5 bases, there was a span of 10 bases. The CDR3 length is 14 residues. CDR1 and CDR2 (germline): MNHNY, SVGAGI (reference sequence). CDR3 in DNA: TGTGCCAGCAGTTACTCGTCCGGGGCGACTGAAGCTTTCTTT. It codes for CASSYSSGATEAFF.